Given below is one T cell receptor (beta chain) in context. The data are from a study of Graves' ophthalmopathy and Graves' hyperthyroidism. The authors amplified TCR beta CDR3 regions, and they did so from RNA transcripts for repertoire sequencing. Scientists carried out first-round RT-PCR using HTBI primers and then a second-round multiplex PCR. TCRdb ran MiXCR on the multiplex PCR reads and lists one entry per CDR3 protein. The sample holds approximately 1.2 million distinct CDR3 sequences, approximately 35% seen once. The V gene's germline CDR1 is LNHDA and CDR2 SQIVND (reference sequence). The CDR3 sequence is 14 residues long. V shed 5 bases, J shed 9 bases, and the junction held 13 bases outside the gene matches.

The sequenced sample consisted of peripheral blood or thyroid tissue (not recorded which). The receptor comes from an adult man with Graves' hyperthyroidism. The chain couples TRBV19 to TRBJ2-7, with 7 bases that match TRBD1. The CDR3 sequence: CASSAHRGSSGQYF. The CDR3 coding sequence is TGTGCCAGTAGTGCCCACAGGGGAAGCTCCGGGCAGTACTTC. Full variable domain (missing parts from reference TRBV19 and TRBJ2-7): DGGITQSPKYLFRKEGQNVTLSCEQNLNHDAMYWYRQDPGQGLRLIYYSQIVNDFQKGDIAEGYSVSREKKESFPLTVTSAQKNPTAFYLCASSAHRGSSGQYFGPGTRLTVT.